This T cell receptor (beta chain) originates from a study of Ad26.COV2.S vaccination and SARS-CoV-2 variants. Study context: Participants got Ad26.COV2.S intramuscularly, once or twice 56 days apart.

On this clone: Its antigen is undetermined.

The germline gives CDR1 SGHDT, CDR2 YYEEEE. V trimming: 3 bases; J trimming: 3 bases; junction bases outside the gene matches: 7. The CDR3 has 15 residues. Indicated treatment: roughly 19 received Ad26.COV2.S at low or high dose, single or two shots; a few received placebo; per-sample allocation not given. Samples came from day 63 after the first vaccine or placebo injection. The administered vaccine (an Ad26 vector) expressed Wuhan-strain SARS-CoV-2 spike. Whole-study findings and limits: Similar non-spike TCR breadth was observed in recipients of vaccine and of placebo.

Here immunoSEQ multiplex PCR was the method, and the copy in TCRdb shows in-frame clones only, minus some. The data show 300,000 to 500,000 clones, around nine tenths seen once. This sequence joins TRBV5-6 and TRBJ2-7; TRBD1 agrees at 9 bases. This clonotype was sampled from a person aged 18-65 years who received the Ad26.COV2.S COVID-19 vaccine or a placebo. Sequenced material: peripheral blood, taken in a trial of Ad26.COV2.S vaccine versus placebo. CDR3 sequence (DNA): TGTGCCAGCAGCTCATACCGGGACAGGGTCTACGAGCAGTACTTC. This sequence encodes CASSSYRDRVYEQYF. Looking up the rest from reference TRBV5-6 and TRBJ2-7 gives the full variable domain: DAGVTQSPTHLIKTRGQQVTLRCSPKSGHDTVSWYQQALGQGPQFIFQYYEEEERQRGNFPDRFSGHQFPNYSSELNVNALLLGDSALYLCASSSYRDRVYEQYFGPGTRLTVT.